The 7 T cell receptor beta chains presented below share a single source sample, sequenced in a study of blood T cell repertoires in COVID-19. The assay was immunoSEQ multiplex PCR, and TCRdb's table has in-frame clones only and misses some. Among about 210,000 clones, roughly 85% were seen once, and the ten largest hold about 2.4%. The sample comprised peripheral blood. The receptors were sampled from a woman aged 70-85 years with COVID-19, enrolled during active disease.

This clone was recorded only once. The J gene is TRBJ2-3, the V gene TRBV10-3; 7 nucleotides match TRBD1. Germline CDR1 is ENHRY and CDR2 is SYGVKD. The CDR3 covers 14 residues. V was clipped by 10 bases and J by 6 bases; unmatched bases: 13. In nucleotides, the CDR3 is TGTGCCACCCGGGACAGCGGACGGTCGGATACGCAGTATTTT. This translates into CATRDSGRSDTQYF.

With regard to this clone: Other DNA sequences within the sample encode an identical CDR3. CDR3: CASRGQGGTEAFF. The CDR3 DNA follows: TGCGCCAGTCGAGGACAGGGAGGGACTGAAGCTTTCTTT. The chain has TRBV5-1 and TRBJ1-1; TRBD1 matches 8 bases. Unmatched junction bases numbered 8, after V lost 8 bases and J lost 5 bases. This CDR3 contains 13 residues. CDR1 SGHRS and CDR2 YFSETQ come from the germline V gene.

The chain links TRBV28 to TRBJ1-3; D ambiguous. Germline V CDR1 and CDR2: MDHEN, SYDVKM. The length of the CDR3 is 15 residues. The ends were cut back, 5 bases at V and 7 bases at J, with 18 bases in the middle. Written as DNA, the CDR3 is TGTGCCAGCAGTCCCCTCTCTAAGGTCGGGAACACCATATATTTT. Translated, it gives CASSPLSKVGNTIYF.

V gene TRBV19 combines with J gene TRBJ2-7; D is possibly TRBD1 (6 bases). CDR1 is LNHDA, CDR2 SQIVND, per germline (reference sequence). The V gene lost 6 bases and the J gene lost 4 bases, with 19 bases spanning the gap. The CDR3 loop spans 15 amino acids. DNA for the CDR3: TGTGCCAGTAGATACCAGGGGTCGCCGGATTACGAGCAGTACTTC. This sequence encodes CASRYQGSPDYEQYF.

This clone was seen only once. The chain couples TRBV5-4 to TRBJ2-7; the match to TRBD2 covers 9 bases. Trimming cost V 4 bases and J 5 bases; bases outside gene matches: 7. The CDR3 consists of 14 residues. Looked up from germline, CDR1 is SGHNT and CDR2 is YYREEE (reference sequence). CDR3 coding DNA: TGTGCCAGCAGCCCACTAGCGGGTATGAACGAGCAGTACTTC. Protein product: CASSPLAGMNEQYF.

The V and J genes are TRBV30 and TRBJ1-3; 8 bases match TRBD1. The length of the CDR3 is 14 residues. Germline loops: CDR1 GTSNPN, CDR2 SVGIG (reference sequence). Trimming cost V 8 bases and J 0 bases; bases outside gene matches: 6. CDR3 amino acids: CAGEDRASGNTIYF. The CDR3 region has the DNA TGTGCCGGAGAGGACAGGGCCTCTGGAAACACCATATATTTT.

The genes are TRBV27 and TRBJ2-5; 8 nucleotides match TRBD1. Germline V lookup: CDR1 MNHEY, CDR2 SMNVEV (reference sequence). J was trimmed by 1 base and V by 6 bases; bases with no gene match: 7. CDR3 length equals 15 residues. CDR3 nucleotide sequence: TGTGCCAGCAGCCGGGGACAGGTCCCCCAAGAGACCCAGTACTTC. Residues: CASSRGQVPQETQYF.